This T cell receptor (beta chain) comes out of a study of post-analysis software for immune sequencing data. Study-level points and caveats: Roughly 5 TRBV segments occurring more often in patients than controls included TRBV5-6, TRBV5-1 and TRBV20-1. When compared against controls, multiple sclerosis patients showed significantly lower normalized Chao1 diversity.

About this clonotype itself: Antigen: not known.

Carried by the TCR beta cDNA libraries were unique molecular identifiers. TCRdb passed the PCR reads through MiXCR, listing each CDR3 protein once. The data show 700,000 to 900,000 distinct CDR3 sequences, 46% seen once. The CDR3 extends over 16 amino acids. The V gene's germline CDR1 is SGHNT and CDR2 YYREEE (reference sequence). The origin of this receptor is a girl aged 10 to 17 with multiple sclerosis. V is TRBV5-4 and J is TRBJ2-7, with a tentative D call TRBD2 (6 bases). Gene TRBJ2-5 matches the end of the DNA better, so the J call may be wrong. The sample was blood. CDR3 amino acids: CASSPPKVQGGETQYF. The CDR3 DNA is TGTGCCAGCAGCCCACCGAAGGTCCAGGGAGGAGAGACCCAGTACTTC.